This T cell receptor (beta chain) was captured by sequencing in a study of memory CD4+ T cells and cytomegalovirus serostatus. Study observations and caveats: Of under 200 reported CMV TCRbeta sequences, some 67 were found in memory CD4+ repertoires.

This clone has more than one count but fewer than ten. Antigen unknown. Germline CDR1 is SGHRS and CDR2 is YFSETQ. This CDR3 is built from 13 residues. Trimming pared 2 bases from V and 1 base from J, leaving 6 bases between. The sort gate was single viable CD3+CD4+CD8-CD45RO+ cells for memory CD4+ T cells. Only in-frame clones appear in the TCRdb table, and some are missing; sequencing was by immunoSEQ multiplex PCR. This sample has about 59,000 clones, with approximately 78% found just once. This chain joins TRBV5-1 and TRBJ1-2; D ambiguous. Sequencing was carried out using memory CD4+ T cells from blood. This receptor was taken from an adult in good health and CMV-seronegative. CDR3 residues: CASSLTDNYGYTF. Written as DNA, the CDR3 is TGCGCCAGCAGCTTAACTGATAACTATGGCTACACCTTC.